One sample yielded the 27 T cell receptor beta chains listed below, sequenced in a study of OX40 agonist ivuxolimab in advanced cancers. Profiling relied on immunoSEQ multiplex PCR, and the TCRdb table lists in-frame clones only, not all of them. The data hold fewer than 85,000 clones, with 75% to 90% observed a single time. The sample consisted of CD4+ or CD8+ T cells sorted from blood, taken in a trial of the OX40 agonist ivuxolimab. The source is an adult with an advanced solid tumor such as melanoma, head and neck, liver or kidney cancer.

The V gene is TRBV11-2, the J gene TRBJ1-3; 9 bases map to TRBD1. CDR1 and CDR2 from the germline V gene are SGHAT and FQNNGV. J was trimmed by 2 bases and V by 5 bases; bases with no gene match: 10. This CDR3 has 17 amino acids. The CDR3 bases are TGTGCCAGCAGCCTCCGTCCGGGACAGGGTGCTGGAAACACCATATATTTT. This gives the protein CASSLRPGQGAGNTIYF.

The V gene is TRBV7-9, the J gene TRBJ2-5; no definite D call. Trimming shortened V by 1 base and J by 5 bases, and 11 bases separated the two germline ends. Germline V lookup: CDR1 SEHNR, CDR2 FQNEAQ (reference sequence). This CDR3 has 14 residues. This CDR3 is CASSLGGRTETQYF. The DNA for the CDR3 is TGTGCCAGCAGCTTAGGGGGAAGGACGGAGACCCAGTACTTC.

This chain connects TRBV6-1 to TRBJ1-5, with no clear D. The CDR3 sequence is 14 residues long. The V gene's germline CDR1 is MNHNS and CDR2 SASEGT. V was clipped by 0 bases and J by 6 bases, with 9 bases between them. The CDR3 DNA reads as TGTGCCAGCAGTGAAGCAGGGTCGGGTCAGCCCCAGCATTTT. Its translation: CASSEAGSGQPQHF.

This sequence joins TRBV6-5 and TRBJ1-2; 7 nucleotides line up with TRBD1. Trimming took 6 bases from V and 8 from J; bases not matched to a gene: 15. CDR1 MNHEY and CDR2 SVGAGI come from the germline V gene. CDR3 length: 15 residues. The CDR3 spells CASRQQGTEVGGYTF. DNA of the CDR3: TGTGCCAGCAGACAACAGGGGACTGAGGTCGGAGGCTACACCTTC.

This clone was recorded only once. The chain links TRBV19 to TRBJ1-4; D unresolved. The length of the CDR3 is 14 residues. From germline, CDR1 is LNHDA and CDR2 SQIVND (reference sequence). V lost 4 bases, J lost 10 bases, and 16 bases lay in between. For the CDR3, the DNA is TGTGCCAGTAGTACGGTCCCCGCTATGGGAAAACTGTTTTTT. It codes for CASSTVPAMGKLFF.

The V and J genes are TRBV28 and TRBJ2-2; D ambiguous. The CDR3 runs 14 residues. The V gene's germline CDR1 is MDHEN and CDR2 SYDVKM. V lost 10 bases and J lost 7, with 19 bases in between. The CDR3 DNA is TGTGCCACCCGACCAGGCCTGCCCCGCGGGGAGCTGTTTTTT. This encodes CATRPGLPRGELFF.

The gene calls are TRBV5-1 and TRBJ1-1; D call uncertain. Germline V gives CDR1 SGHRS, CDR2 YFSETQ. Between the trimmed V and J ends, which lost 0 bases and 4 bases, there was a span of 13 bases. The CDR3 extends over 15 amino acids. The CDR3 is CASSLGPPRSTEAFF. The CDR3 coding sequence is TGCGCCAGCAGCTTGGGTCCCCCGCGAAGCACTGAAGCTTTCTTT.

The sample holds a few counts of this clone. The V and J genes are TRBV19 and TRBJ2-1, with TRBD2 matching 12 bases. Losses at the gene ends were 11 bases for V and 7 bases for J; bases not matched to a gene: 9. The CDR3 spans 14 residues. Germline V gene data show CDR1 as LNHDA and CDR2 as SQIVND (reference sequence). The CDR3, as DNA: TGTGCCGCCAGCCCGGGACTAGCGGGTAATGAGCAGTTCTTC. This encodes CAASPGLAGNEQFF.

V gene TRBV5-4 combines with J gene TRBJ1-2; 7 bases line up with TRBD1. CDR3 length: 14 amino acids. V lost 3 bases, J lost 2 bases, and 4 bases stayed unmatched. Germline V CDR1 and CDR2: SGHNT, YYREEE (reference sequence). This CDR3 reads CASSSPGGNYGYTF. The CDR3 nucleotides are TGTGCCAGCAGCTCCCCAGGGGGAAACTATGGCTACACCTTC. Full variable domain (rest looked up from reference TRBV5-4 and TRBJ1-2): ETGVTQSPTHLIKTRGQQVTLRCSSQSGHNTVSWYQQALGQGPQFIFQYYREEENGRGNFPPRFSGLQFPNYSSELNVNALELDDSALYLCASSSPGGNYGYTFGSGTRLTVV.

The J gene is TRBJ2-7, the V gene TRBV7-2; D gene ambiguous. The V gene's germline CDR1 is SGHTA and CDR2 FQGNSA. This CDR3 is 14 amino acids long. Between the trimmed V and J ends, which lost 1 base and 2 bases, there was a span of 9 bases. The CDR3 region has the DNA TGTGCCAGCAGCTTAGATGGCAGTACCTACGAGCAGTACTTC. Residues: CASSLDGSTYEQYF.

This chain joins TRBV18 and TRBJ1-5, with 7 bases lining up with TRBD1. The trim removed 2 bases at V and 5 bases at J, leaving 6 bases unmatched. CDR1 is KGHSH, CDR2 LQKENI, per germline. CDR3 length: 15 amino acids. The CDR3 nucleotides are TGTGCCAGCTCACCAAACTCCAGGGGGGATCAGCCCCAGCATTTT. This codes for CASSPNSRGDQPQHF. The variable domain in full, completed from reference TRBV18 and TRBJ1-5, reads NAGVMQNPRHLVRRRGQEARLRCSPMKGHSHVYWYRQLPEEGLKFMVYLQKENIIDESGMPKERFSAEFPKEGPSILRIQQVVRGDSAAYFCASSPNSRGDQPQHFGDGTRLSIL.

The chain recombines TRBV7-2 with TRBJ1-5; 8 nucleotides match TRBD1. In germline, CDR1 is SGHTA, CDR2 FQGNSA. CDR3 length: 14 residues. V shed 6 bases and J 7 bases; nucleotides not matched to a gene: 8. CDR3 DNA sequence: TGTGCCAGCAGTCGGGACAGGTTTGGGCAGCCCCAGCATTTT. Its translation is CASSRDRFGQPQHF.

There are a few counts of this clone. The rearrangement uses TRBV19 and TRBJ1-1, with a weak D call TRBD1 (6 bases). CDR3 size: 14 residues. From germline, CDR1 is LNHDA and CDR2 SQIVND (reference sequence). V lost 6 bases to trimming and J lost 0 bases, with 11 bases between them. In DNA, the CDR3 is TGTGCCAGTAGGAAGGACAGCCTGAACACTGAAGCTTTCTTT. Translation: CASRKDSLNTEAFF.

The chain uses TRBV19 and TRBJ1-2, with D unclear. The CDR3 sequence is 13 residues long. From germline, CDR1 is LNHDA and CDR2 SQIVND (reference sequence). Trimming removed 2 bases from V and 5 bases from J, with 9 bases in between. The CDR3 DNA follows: TGTGCCAGTAGTATAAGCAGGCGGTATGGCTACACCTTC. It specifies CASSISRRYGYTF.

The CDR3 here is CASSRDSISYNEQFF. Here the CDR3 DNA reads TGTGCCAGCAGTAGGGACTCTATCTCCTACAATGAGCAGTTCTTC. This sequence joins TRBV5-5 and TRBJ2-1; TRBD2 might be the D (6 bases). The germline gives CDR1 SGHKS, CDR2 YYEKEE (reference sequence). This CDR3 is built from 15 residues. The V end lost 5 bases, the J end lost 0 bases, and 12 bases lay between the germline ends. The entire variable domain, with the rest obtained from reference TRBV5-5 and TRBJ2-1, is as follows: DAGVTQSPTHLIKTRGQQVTLRCSPISGHKSVSWYQQVLGQGPQFIFQYYEKEERGRGNFPDRFSARQFPNYSSELNVNALLLGDSALYLCASSRDSISYNEQFFGPGTRLTVL.

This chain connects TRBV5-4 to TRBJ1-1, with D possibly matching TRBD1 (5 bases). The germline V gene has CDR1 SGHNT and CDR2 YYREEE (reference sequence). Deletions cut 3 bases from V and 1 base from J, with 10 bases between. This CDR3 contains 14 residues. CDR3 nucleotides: TGTGCCAGCAGCTGGGGTCAGGGGAACACTGAAGCTTTCTTT. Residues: CASSWGQGNTEAFF.

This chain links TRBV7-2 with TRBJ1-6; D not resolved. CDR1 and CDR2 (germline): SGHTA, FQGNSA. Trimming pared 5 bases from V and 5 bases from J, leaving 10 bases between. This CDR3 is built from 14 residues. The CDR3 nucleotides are TGTGCCAGCAGCCCCAGAGGGAATAATTCACCCCTCCACTTT. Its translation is CASSPRGNNSPLHF.

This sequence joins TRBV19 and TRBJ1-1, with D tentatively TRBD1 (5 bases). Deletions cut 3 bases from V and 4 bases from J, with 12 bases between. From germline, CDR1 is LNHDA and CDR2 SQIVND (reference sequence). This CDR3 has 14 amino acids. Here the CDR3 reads CASSMMGTATEAFF. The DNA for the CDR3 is TGTGCCAGTAGTATGATGGGGACTGCCACTGAAGCTTTCTTT.

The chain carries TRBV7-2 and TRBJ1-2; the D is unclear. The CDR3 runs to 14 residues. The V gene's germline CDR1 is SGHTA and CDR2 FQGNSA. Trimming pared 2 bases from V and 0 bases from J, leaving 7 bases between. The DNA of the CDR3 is TGTGCCAGCAGCTTATACAGCCCTAACTATGGCTACACCTTC. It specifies CASSLYSPNYGYTF.

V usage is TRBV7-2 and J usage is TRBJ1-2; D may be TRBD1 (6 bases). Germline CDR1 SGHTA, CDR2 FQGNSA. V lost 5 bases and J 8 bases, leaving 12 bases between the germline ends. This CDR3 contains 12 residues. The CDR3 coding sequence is TGTGCCAGCAGCCCCCAGGGGATCGGCTACACCTTC. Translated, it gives CASSPQGIGYTF.

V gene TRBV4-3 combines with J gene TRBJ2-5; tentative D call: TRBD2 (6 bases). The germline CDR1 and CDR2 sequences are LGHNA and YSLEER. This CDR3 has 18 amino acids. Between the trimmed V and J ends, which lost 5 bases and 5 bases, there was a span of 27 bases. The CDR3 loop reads CASSFKYSTGVLWETQYF. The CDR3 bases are TGCGCCAGCAGCTTCAAGTATAGTACGGGGGTGCTATGGGAGACCCAGTACTTC.

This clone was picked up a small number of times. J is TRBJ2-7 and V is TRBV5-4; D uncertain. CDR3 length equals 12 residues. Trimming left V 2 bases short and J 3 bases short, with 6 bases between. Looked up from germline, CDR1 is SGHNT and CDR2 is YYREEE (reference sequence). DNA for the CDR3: TGTGCCAGCAGCTTCGACGACTACGAGCAGTACTTC. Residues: CASSFDDYEQYF.

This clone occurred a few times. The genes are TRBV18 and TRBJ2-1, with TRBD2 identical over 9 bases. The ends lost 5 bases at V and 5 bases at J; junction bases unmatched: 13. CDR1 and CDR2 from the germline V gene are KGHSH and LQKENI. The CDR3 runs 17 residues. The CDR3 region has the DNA TGTGCCAGCTCATCGGTCCGCCTAGCGGGACTGGACAATGAGCAGTTCTTC. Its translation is CASSSVRLAGLDNEQFF.

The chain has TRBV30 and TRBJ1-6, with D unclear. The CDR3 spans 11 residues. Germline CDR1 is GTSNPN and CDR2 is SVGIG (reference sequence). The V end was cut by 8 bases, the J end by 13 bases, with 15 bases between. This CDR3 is CASGMPAPLHF. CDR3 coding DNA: TGTGCCAGCGGGATGCCGGCGCCCCTCCACTTT.

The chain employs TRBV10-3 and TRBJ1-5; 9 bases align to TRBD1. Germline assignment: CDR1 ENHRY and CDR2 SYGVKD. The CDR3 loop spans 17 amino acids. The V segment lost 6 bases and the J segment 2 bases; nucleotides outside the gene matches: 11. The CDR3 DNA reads TGTGCCATCAGCCCGGGACAGGGAGGGTTACGCAATCAGCCCCAGCATTTT. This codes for CAISPGQGGLRNQPQHF.

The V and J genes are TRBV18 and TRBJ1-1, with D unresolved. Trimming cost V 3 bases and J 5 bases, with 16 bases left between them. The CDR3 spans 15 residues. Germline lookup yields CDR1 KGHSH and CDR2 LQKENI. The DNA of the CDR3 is TGTGCCAGCTCACCGGTCTCTGGCCCCACGACTGAAGCTTTCTTT. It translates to CASSPVSGPTTEAFF.

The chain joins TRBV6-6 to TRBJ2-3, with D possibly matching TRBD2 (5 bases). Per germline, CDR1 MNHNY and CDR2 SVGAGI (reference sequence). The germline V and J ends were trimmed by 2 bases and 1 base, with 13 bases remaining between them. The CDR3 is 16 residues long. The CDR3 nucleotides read TGTGCCAGCAGTTACGGCCGCTTCGGGGGCACAGATACGCAGTATTTT. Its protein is CASSYGRFGGTDTQYF.